Following are 24 T cell receptor beta chains from one sample sequenced in a study of blood T cell repertoires in COVID-19 (TCRdb year 2020). Libraries were prepared through the immunoSEQ multiplex PCR assay. Not all clones reach the TCRdb copy of this immuneACCESS table, which keeps in-frame sequences only. Checked studies attribute under half of the gap to unresolved V genes and leave the rest unexplained. This sample has about 220,000 clones in its table, and under 90% of those were observed once. Around 3.3% of the sample comes from the top ten. Sequencing was done on a sample of peripheral blood. These receptors were collected from a woman aged 80 or older with acute or convalescent COVID-19.

The chain recombines TRBV5-1 with TRBJ1-1, with TRBD1 matching over 10 bases. The CDR3 contains 15 residues. J lost 7 bases, V lost 0 bases, and 6 bases had no gene match. Looked up from germline, CDR1 is SGHRS and CDR2 is YFSETQ. The CDR3 is CASSLEGQGVSEAFF. In nucleotides, the CDR3 is TGCGCCAGCAGCTTGGAAGGACAGGGGGTGAGTGAAGCTTTCTTT.

This sequence joins TRBV4-3 and TRBJ2-3; 8 bases agree with TRBD2. J was trimmed by 2 bases and V by 0 bases; bases with no gene match: 4. Germline CDR1 reads LGHNA; CDR2 reads YSLEER. The CDR3 is 16 residues long. CDR3 coding DNA: TGCGCCAGCAGCCAAGATCGGGGGGGGGTCACAGATACGCAGTATTTT. Encoded protein: CASSQDRGGVTDTQYF.

This chain uses TRBV2 with TRBJ2-5; 7 bases map to TRBD2. Per germline, CDR1 SNHLY and CDR2 FYNNEI. With 4 bases clipped from V and 3 bases from J, the junction kept 8 bases outside the gene matches. CDR3 length equals 15 residues. The CDR3 DNA follows: TGTGCCAGCAGTGCGGACCGACTAGCTGAAGAGACCCAGTACTTC. Residues: CASSADRLAEETQYF.

The rearrangement uses TRBV3-1 (or the pseudogene TRBV3-2) and TRBJ1-6, with TRBD1 matching over 7 bases. Trimming took 1 base from V and 9 from J; bases not matched to a gene: 6. This CDR3 contains 15 residues. Germline CDR1 reads LGHDT; CDR2 reads YNNKEL (reference sequence). The CDR3 is CASSQGGGRGSPLHF. CDR3 DNA: TGTGCCAGCAGCCAAGGAGGGGGCCGGGGTTCACCCCTCCACTTT.

The chain joins TRBV19 to TRBJ1-2; 8 bases line up with TRBD1. V shed 6 bases and J 4 bases; nucleotides not matched to a gene: 13. CDR3 length equals 16 residues. Germline V gives CDR1 LNHDA, CDR2 SQIVND (reference sequence). CDR3 loop: CASSLDRGTLVYGYTF. The CDR3 region has the DNA TGTGCCAGTAGCCTAGACAGGGGAACCCTGGTCTATGGCTACACCTTC.

The chain employs TRBV5-1 and TRBJ1-4, with a tentative D call TRBD1 (5 bases). Trimming stripped 3 bases from V and 7 bases from J, with 13 bases between. CDR3 length: 14 residues. Looked up from germline, CDR1 is SGHRS and CDR2 is YFSETQ. The DNA for the CDR3 is TGCGCCAGCAGCTCCACGACAGACACTGAAAAACTGTTTTTT. Its protein is CASSSTTDTEKLFF.

V is TRBV20-1 and J is TRBJ1-6; 9 nucleotides match TRBD1. Germline V gene data show CDR1 as DFQATT and CDR2 as SNEGSKA (reference sequence). This CDR3 comprises 15 residues. V trimming: 3 bases; J trimming: 7 bases; junction bases outside the gene matches: 7. CDR3 DNA sequence: TGCAGTGCTAGTCCCGGGACAGGGATAAATTCACCCCTCCACTTT. Its protein is CSASPGTGINSPLHF.

The chain has TRBV23-1 and TRBJ2-1; TRBD1 matches 7 bases. TRBV23-1 is recorded as an ORF, its role being uncertain. Germline trimming cut 1 base from V and 1 base from J; bases unmatched to any gene: 10. The CDR3 loop spans 18 amino acids. CDR3 region: CASSQYGQVSRSYNEQFF. CDR3 in DNA: TGCGCCAGCAGTCAATATGGACAGGTCTCGCGATCCTACAATGAGCAGTTCTTC.

This clone was observed a single time. This sequence joins TRBV9 and TRBJ1-6; 7 bases match TRBD1. V shed 3 bases and J 8 bases; nucleotides not matched to a gene: 5. Germline loops: CDR1 SGDLS, CDR2 YYNGEE. The CDR3 has 14 residues. In nucleotides, the CDR3 is TGTGCCAGCAGCGACGGGACAGTTTATTCACCCCTCCACTTT. It translates to CASSDGTVYSPLHF.

This chain uses TRBV12-3 or TRBV12-4 with TRBJ2-5; D unresolved. CDR3 length equals 13 residues. Trimming pared 3 bases from V and 0 bases from J, leaving 5 bases between. The CDR3 region is CASSFSYQETQYF. The DNA of the CDR3 is TGTGCCAGCAGTTTCAGTTACCAAGAGACCCAGTACTTC.

The chain joins TRBV12-3 or TRBV12-4 to TRBJ1-1, with D hard to call. The CDR3 totals 11 residues. Between the trimmed V and J ends, which lost 8 bases and 8 bases, there was a span of 12 bases. Here the CDR3 reads CASSPVREAFF. Written as DNA, the CDR3 is TGTGCCAGCTCACCTGTCCGGGAAGCTTTCTTT.

V and J are TRBV11-2 and TRBJ1-1; 8 bases fit TRBD1. Per the germline V gene, CDR1 is SGHAT and CDR2 is FQNNGV. V lost 6 bases, J lost 0 bases, and 3 bases stayed unmatched. The CDR3 has 14 amino acids. The CDR3 nucleotides read TGTGCCAGCAGTCAGGGGGCTGTGAACACTGAAGCTTTCTTT. This gives the protein CASSQGAVNTEAFF.

J is TRBJ1-3 and V is TRBV5-1; D possibly corresponds to TRBD1 (5 bases). V was clipped by 0 bases and J by 3 bases, with 10 bases between them. The length of the CDR3 is 15 residues. Germline V gene data show CDR1 as SGHRS and CDR2 as YFSETQ. DNA for the CDR3: TGCGCCAGCAGCTTGGGGCAGGGCAATGGAAACACCATATATTTT. It codes for CASSLGQGNGNTIYF.

The J gene is TRBJ1-1, the V gene TRBV7-2; maybe TRBD1 (6 bases). Per germline, CDR1 SGHTA and CDR2 FQGNSA. Trimming took off 5 bases at V and 4 bases at J, with 14 bases between the two ends. This CDR3 spans 14 amino acids. DNA of the CDR3: TGTGCCAGCAGCCTACAGGGTTCCCGCACTGAAGCTTTCTTT. This codes for CASSLQGSRTEAFF.

The chain recombines TRBV19 with TRBJ1-6, with D possibly TRBD1 on 5 matching bases. This CDR3 has 16 residues. Germline V gives CDR1 LNHDA, CDR2 SQIVND (reference sequence). V was trimmed by 10 bases and J by 1 base, leaving 17 bases between them. In DNA form, the CDR3 reads TGTGCCACTGGAATGGGGCGGGGTTCCTATAATTCACCCCTCCACTTT. This encodes CATGMGRGSYNSPLHF.

This chain uses TRBV29-1 with TRBJ2-1; D is possibly TRBD2 (6 bases). V lost 7 bases to trimming and J lost 3 bases, with 19 bases between them. The CDR3 has 15 amino acids. CDR1 and CDR2 from the germline V gene are SQVTM and ANQGSEA. CDR3: CSGSGGAAFYNEQFF. The CDR3 region has the DNA TGCAGCGGCTCAGGCGGGGCGGCCTTCTACAATGAGCAGTTCTTC.

This sequence joins TRBV19 and TRBJ2-2; TRBD2 aligns across 12 bases. After removal of 5 bases from V and 4 bases from J, the junction contained 5 bases not matched to a gene. Per the germline V gene, CDR1 is LNHDA and CDR2 is SQIVND (reference sequence). This CDR3 is built from 16 residues. This chain's CDR3 is CASSLAGGPGTGELFF. CDR3 nucleotide sequence: TGTGCCAGTAGTCTAGCGGGGGGGCCGGGCACCGGGGAGCTGTTTTTT.

Comment on this clone: The junction shows a germline mismatch at one end, possibly a read error. The rearrangement uses TRBV12-3 or TRBV12-4 and TRBJ2-7; D ambiguous. The CDR3 runs to 12 residues. CDR3 nucleotide sequence: TGTGCCAGCAGTTTTTACTCCAACGAGCAGTACTTC. Encoded protein: CASSFYSNEQYF.

CDR3 sequence: CASSPGQVNTEAFF. CDR3 coding DNA: TGTGCCAGCTCACCCGGACAGGTGAACACTGAAGCTTTCTTT. This chain joins TRBV18 and TRBJ1-1, with TRBD1 identical over 7 bases. Germline assignment: CDR1 KGHSH and CDR2 LQKENI. There are 14 residues in the CDR3. The V segment lost 3 bases and the J segment 0 bases; nucleotides outside the gene matches: 1.

The CDR3 reads CASSETVSLGNQPQHF. CDR3 nucleotide sequence: TGTGCCAGCAGTGAAACGGTGAGTCTTGGCAATCAGCCCCAGCATTTT. The chain uses TRBV25-1 and TRBJ1-5; D uncertain. CDR1 is MGHDK and CDR2 is SYGVNS in the germline V gene. V lost 2 bases and J lost 2, with 13 bases in between. CDR3 length: 16 amino acids.

The V call is TRBV4-1, the J call TRBJ2-1; no clear D. Trimming removed 0 bases from V and 0 bases from J, with 6 bases in between. This CDR3 is 15 amino acids long. Germline V CDR1 and CDR2: MGHRA, YSYEKL. This chain's CDR3 is CASSQDPSSYNEQFF. The DNA for the CDR3 is TGCGCCAGCAGCCAAGATCCCAGCTCCTACAATGAGCAGTTCTTC.

This chain uses TRBV10-3 with TRBJ1-3; 9 nucleotides align to TRBD1. The V segment lost 11 bases and the J segment 4 bases; nucleotides outside the gene matches: 6. Germline loops: CDR1 ENHRY, CDR2 SYGVKD. The CDR3 sequence is 13 residues long. CDR3 bases: TGTGCCGCCGGACAGGGGACCGGAAACACCATATATTTT. It translates to CAAGQGTGNTIYF.

This chain joins TRBV9 and TRBJ1-4, with 10 bases aligning to TRBD1. The J segment lost 7 bases and the V segment lost 4 bases, leaving 7 bases of the junction unmatched. The CDR3 loop spans 15 amino acids. Looked up from germline, CDR1 is SGDLS and CDR2 is YYNGEE. Written as DNA, the CDR3 is TGTGCCAGCAGCCCTAGGACAGGGGGGAGTGAAAAACTGTTTTTT. It is translated as CASSPRTGGSEKLFF.

Notes on this clone: This sample also contains other DNA sequences that code for the same CDR3. This chain connects TRBV7-8 to TRBJ1-1, with TRBD1 matching over 7 bases. The CDR3 is 14 residues long. The germline V gene has CDR1 SGHVS and CDR2 FQNEAQ. The junction had 2 bases not matched to a gene; V was cut back by 3 bases and J by 1 base. The CDR3 DNA reads TGTGCCAGCAGCTTGGGGACAGCGAACACTGAAGCTTTCTTT. Translated: CASSLGTANTEAFF.